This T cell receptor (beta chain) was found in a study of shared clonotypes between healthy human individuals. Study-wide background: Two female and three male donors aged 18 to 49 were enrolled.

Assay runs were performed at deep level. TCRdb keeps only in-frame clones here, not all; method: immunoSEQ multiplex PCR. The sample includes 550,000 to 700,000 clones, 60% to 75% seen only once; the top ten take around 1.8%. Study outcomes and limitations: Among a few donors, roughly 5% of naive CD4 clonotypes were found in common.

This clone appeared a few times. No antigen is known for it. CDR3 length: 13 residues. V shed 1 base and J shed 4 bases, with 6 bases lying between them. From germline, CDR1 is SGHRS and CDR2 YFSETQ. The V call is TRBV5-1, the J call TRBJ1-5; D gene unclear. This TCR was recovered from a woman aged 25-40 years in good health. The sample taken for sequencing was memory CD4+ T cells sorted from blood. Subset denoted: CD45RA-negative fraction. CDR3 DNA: TGCGCCAGCAGCTTGTCGGAGAATCAGCCCCAGCATTTT. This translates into CASSLSENQPQHF.